This TCR beta chain was profiled in a study of blood T cell repertoires in COVID-19. About the study: Acute and convalescent COVID-19 samples came from the United States, Italy and Spain. T cells, B-cell-depleted T cells, or PBMCs supplied cDNA or gDNA.

Under the authors' procedure: Reference gene primer amplification gave nucleated cell count estimates. Sequencing used immunoSEQ multiplex PCR; TCRdb keeps in-frame clones, though not all of them. V and J calls and clone size are as listed in that table; D and trimming were resolved from the DNA. The sample shows about 55,000 clones, 87% of them seen only once. The receptor comes from a man between 35 and 55 years old with COVID-19, enrolled during active disease. Sequences were obtained from peripheral blood.

The DNA for the CDR3 is TGTGCCAGCAGCCTAGACGGGGAGCAGTACTTC. It is translated as CASSLDGEQYF. The rearrangement joins TRBV9 to TRBJ2-7; D gene uncertain. The V gene lost 4 bases and the J gene lost 7 bases, with 9 bases spanning the gap. CDR3 length equals 11 residues. CDR1 and CDR2 (germline): SGDLS, YYNGEE.